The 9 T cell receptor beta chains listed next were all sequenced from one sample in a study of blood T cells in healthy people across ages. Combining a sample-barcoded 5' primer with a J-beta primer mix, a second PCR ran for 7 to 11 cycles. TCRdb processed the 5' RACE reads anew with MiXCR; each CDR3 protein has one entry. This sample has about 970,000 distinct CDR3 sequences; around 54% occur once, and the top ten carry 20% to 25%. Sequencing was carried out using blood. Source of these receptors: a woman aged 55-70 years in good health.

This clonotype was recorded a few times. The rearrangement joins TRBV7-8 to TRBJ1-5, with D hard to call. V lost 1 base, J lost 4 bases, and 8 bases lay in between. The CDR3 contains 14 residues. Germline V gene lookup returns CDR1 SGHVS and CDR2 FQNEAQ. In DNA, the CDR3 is TGTGCCAGCAGCTTAGTGTCACCTAATCAGCCCCAGCATTTT. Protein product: CASSLVSPNQPQHF.

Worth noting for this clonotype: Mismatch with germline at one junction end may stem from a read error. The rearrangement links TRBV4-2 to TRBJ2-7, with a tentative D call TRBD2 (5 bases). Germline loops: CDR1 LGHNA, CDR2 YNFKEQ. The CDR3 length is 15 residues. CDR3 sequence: CAGSQVGWSGDEQYF. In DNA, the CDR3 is TGTGCCGGCAGCCAAGTCGGATGGTCCGGGGATGAGCAGTACTTC.

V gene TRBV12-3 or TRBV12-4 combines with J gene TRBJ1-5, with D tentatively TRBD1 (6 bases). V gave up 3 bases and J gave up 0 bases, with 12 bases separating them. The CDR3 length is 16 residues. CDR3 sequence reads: CASSFSGTLSNQPQHF. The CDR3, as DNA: TGTGCCAGCAGTTTTTCGGGGACACTTAGCAATCAGCCCCAGCATTTT.

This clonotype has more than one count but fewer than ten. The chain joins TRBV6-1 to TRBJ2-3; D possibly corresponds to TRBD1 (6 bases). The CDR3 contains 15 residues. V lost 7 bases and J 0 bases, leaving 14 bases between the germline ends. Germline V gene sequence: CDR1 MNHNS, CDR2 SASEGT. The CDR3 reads CASNPTGLSTDTQYF. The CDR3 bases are TGTGCCAGCAATCCGACAGGCTTAAGCACAGATACGCAGTATTTT.

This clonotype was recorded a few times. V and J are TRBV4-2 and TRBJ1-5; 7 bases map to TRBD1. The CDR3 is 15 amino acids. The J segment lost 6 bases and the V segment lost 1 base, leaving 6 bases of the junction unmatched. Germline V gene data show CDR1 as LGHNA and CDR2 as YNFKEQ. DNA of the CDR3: TGTGCCAGCAGCCAAGGACAGGGTGGCAGTCAGCCCCAGCATTTT. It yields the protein CASSQGQGGSQPQHF.

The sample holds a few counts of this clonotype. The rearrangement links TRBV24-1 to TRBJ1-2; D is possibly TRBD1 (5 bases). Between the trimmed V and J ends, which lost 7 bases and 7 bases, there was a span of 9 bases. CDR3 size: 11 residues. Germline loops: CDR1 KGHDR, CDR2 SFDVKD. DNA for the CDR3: TGTGCCACCAGCGAGGGGCTTGGCTACACCTTC. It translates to CATSEGLGYTF.

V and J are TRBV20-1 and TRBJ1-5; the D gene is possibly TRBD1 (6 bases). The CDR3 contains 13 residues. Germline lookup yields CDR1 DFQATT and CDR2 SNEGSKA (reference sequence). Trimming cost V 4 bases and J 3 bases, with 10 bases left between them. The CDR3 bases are TGCAGTGCTACCGGACAGACCAATCAGCCCCAGCATTTT. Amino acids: CSATGQTNQPQHF.

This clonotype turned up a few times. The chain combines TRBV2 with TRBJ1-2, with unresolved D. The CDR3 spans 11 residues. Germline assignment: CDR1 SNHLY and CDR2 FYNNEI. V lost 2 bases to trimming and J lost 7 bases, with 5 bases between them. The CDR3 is CASSEKGGYTF. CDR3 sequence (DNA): TGTGCCAGCAGTGAAAAGGGTGGCTACACCTTC. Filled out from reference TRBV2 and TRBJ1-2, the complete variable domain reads EPEVTQTPSHQVTQMGQEVILRCVPISNHLYFYWYRQILGQKVEFLVSFYNNEISEKSEIFDDQFSVERPDGSNFTLKIRSTKLEDSAMYFCASSEKGGYTFGSGTRLTVV.

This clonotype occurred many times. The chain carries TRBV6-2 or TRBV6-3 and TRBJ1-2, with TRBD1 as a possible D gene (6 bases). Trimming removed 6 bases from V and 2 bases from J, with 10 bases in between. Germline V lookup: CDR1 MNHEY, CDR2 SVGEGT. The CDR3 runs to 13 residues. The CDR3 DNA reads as TGTGCCAGCAGGCGACAGGCAAACTATGGCTACACCTTC. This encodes CASRRQANYGYTF.